These T cell receptor beta chains were read from a single sample in a study of cytomegalovirus exposure and HLA in healthy donors. Data came from immunoSEQ multiplex PCR; TCRdb stores just in-frame clones and leaves some out. The profile shows 130,000 or so clones, about 81% of them singletons. Sequencing was done on a sample of PBMCs. These receptors originate from a woman in her forties or fifties in good health and CMV-seropositive. Both conserved end residues are part of each CDR3. The D gene is left open where the match is weak. The size field is filled for only some rows; it gives once, few, many or a size class.

v_gene	abundance	d_gene	j_gene	CDR3nt	CDR3aa
TRBV7-3	few	-	TRBJ1-1	TGTGCCAGCAGCCGAACAAGGGGCACTGAAGCTTTCTTT	CASSRTRGTEAFF
TRBV7-6	-	TRBD2	TRBJ2-2	TGTGCCAGCAGCCGCGGGGGAACGAACACCGGGGAGCTGTTTTTT	CASSRGGTNTGELFF
TRBV29-1	-	-	TRBJ2-1	TGCAGCGTGAGCCTGGGCCCTCGGTCGGTATCCAATGAGCAGTTCTTC	CSVSLGPRSVSNEQFF
TRBV4-1	-	TRBD2	TRBJ2-3	TGCGCCAGCAGCCGCAACAGCGGGGGAAGCACAGATACGCAGTATTTT	CASSRNSGGSTDTQYF
TRBV28	-	-	TRBJ1-2	TGTGCCAGCAGTTGGATGGGGGCCTATGGCTACACCTTC	CASSWMGAYGYTF
TRBV6-5	-	TRBD2	TRBJ2-1	TGTGCCACCCTGACTAGCGGGGCATTCAATGAGCAGTTCTTC	CATLTSGAFNEQFF
TRBV7-8	-	-	TRBJ1-5	TGTGCCAGCAGCTTAGCGTGGGGGCGGACGGGCAATCAGCCCCAGCATTTT	CASSLAWGRTGNQPQHF
TRBV4-3	few	TRBD1	TRBJ2-7	TGCGCCAGCAGCCAAGCCCGACAGGGGGCCTACGAGCAGTACTTC	CASSQARQGAYEQYF
TRBV6-5	-	-	TRBJ2-7	TGTGCCAGCAGTTTGCGGGCAGGCGAGCAGTACTTC	CASSLRAGEQYF
TRBV27	-	-	TRBJ2-3	TGTGCCAGCGGACCATGGGGGCCCGGGCAGGATACGCAGTATTTT	CASGPWGPGQDTQYF
TRBV5-1	-	-	TRBJ2-3	TGCGCCAGCAGCTTGGCCGTTCAGACGGGAAACACAGATACGCAGTATTTT	CASSLAVQTGNTDTQYF
TRBV6-4	few	TRBD1	TRBJ2-3	TGTGCCAGCAGTGATGGGACAGGGGGAGATACGCAGTATTTT	CASSDGTGGDTQYF
TRBV5-4	-	TRBD1	TRBJ2-7	TGTGCCAGCAGCTTGGTCCTTAGGGGGCCGGCCTCCGAGCAGTACTTC	CASSLVLRGPASEQYF
TRBV18	-	-	TRBJ2-7	TGTGCCAGCCGCAGGGGGGAGACCTACGAGCAGTACTTC	CASRRGETYEQYF
TRBV7-9	-	-	TRBJ1-5	TGTGCCAGCAGCTCCCAGGGGAGCAATCAGCCCCAGCATTTT	CASSSQGSNQPQHF
TRBV4-2	-	-	TRBJ2-7	TGTGCCAGCAGCCAAGATCGACCCCAACAGGGCTACGAGCAGTACTTC	CASSQDRPQQGYEQYF
TRBV6-4	-	TRBD1	TRBJ1-1	TGTGCCAGCAGAGTTACAGGGGAACGGACTGAAGCTTTCTTT	CASRVTGERTEAFF
TRBV12-2	-	-	TRBJ2-1	TGTGCAAGTCGCGTCGGGGGTAATGAGCAGTTCTTC	CASRVGGNEQFF
TRBV7-9	few	TRBD1	TRBJ2-3	TGTGCCAGCAGAACCCAGGGGGCGCTGAATACGCAGTATTTT	CASRTQGALNTQYF
TRBV5-1	-	-	TRBJ2-5	TGCGCCAGCAGCTTCTCAGGGTTGGAGCAGTACTTC	CASSFSGLEQYF
TRBV21-1	-	-	TRBJ2-1	TGTGCCAGCAATAAACAGGGGGCGGGAGCCTACAATGAGCAGTTCTTC	CASNKQGAGAYNEQFF
TRBV29-1	-	-	TRBJ1-3	TGCAGCGCCTTACAGTACTCTGGAAACACCATATATTTT	CSALQYSGNTIYF
TRBV7-3	-	-	TRBJ2-7	TGTGCCAGCAGAGGGGAACCGGTGATGAAGGGGTACGTGCAGTACTTC	CASRGEPVMKGYVQYF
TRBV5-6	few	-	TRBJ1-5	TGTGCCAGCAGTCTCAATCCGGATCAGCCCCAGCATTTT	CASSLNPDQPQHF
TRBV5-6	-	-	TRBJ1-2	TGTGCCAGCAGCTTGTTTGGCAACTATGGCTACACCTTC	CASSLFGNYGYTF
TRBV23-1	-	TRBD2	TRBJ2-3	TGCGCCAGCACCCGGGGGGAAGGTGGCACAGATACGCAGTATTTT	CASTRGEGGTDTQYF
TRBV7-9	-	TRBD1	TRBJ1-4	TGTGCCAGCAGCTACCACTGGCAGGGGGGCGAAAAACTGTTTTTT	CASSYHWQGGEKLFF
TRBV5-4	-	-	TRBJ1-1	TGTGCCAGCAGCTTGAGACAGAAGAGCACTGAAGCTTTCTTT	CASSLRQKSTEAFF
TRBV6-4	-	-	TRBJ1-1	TGTGCCAGCAGCCCTATCTCCGGAGGTGAAGCTTTCTTT	CASSPISGGEAFF
TRBV10-3	few	-	TRBJ1-2	TGTGCCATCAGTCCCGGACAGACCTATGGCTACACCTTC	CAISPGQTYGYTF
TRBV27	-	TRBD1	TRBJ1-2	TGTGCCAGCAGTTTAGAGACAGGGGACGGCTACACCTTC	CASSLETGDGYTF
TRBV13	-	TRBD1	TRBJ1-2	TGTGCCAGCAGCCCCTGGACAGGCAGCTATGGCTACACCTTC	CASSPWTGSYGYTF
TRBV5-1	-	-	TRBJ2-1	TGCGCCAGCAGCTACTCTAGGGAGCAGTTCTTC	CASSYSREQFF
TRBV7-6	-	TRBD1	TRBJ1-1	TGTGCCAGCAGCTTAGCCTTTCCGTCCGGGACAGGGGGAATGGTCACTGAAGCTTTCTTT	CASSLAFPSGTGGMVTEAFF
TRBV4-1	few	-	TRBJ2-1	TGCGCCAGCAGCCAACCCCTGGTGGGGGCCCGTTTCTATGAGCAGTTCTTC	CASSQPLVGARFYEQFF
TRBV11-2	-	TRBD2	TRBJ2-3	TGTGCCAGCAGCTCGGGACTAGCGGGCACAGATACGCAGTATTTT	CASSSGLAGTDTQYF
TRBV4-3	-	TRBD1	TRBJ2-4	TGCGCCAGCAGCCAAGTAGGGGGCGCTGGGGCCAAAAACATTCAGTACTTC	CASSQVGGAGAKNIQYF
TRBV11-2	-	TRBD2	TRBJ2-7	TGTGCCAGCAGCTCGGACGGGGGGGCGGGGGGTAGGTACGAGCAGTACTTC	CASSSDGGAGGRYEQYF
TRBV19	-	TRBD2	TRBJ2-3	TGTGCCAGTAGCCCCCAGGGACTAGCGGCAAGCACAGATACGCAGTATTTT	CASSPQGLAASTDTQYF
TRBV5-4	-	TRBD1	TRBJ2-7	TGTGCCAGCAGCGCGGGGACAGGGGGCTTCTACGAGCAGTACTTC	CASSAGTGGFYEQYF
TRBV30	once	TRBD1	TRBJ2-6	TGTGCCTGGCACCGGGACAGGGGGGCGAGAGGGGCCAACGTCCTGACTTTC	CAWHRDRGARGANVLTF
TRBV7-2	-	TRBD2	TRBJ2-2	TGTGCCAGCAGCTTTAGCGGGGGGACCGGGGAGCTGTTTTTT	CASSFSGGTGELFF
TRBV5-1	once	TRBD2	TRBJ2-1	TGCGCCAGCAGCTTGGATGGACTAGCGGTCAATGAGCAGTTCTTC	CASSLDGLAVNEQFF
TRBV2	-	-	TRBJ2-5	TGTGCCAGCAGTAGGGGGGCGGGGGACCAAGAGACCCAGTACTTC	CASSRGAGDQETQYF
TRBV5-1	few	TRBD1	TRBJ1-1	TGCGCCAGCAGCTTGTTCATGGGGACAGGGAGGGTTGTGAAGAACACTGAAGCTTTCTTT	CASSLFMGTGRVVKNTEAFF
TRBV30	-	-	TRBJ2-2	TGTGCCTGGAAGGGGAAAGGGATGAACACCGGGGAGCTGTTTTTT	CAWKGKGMNTGELFF